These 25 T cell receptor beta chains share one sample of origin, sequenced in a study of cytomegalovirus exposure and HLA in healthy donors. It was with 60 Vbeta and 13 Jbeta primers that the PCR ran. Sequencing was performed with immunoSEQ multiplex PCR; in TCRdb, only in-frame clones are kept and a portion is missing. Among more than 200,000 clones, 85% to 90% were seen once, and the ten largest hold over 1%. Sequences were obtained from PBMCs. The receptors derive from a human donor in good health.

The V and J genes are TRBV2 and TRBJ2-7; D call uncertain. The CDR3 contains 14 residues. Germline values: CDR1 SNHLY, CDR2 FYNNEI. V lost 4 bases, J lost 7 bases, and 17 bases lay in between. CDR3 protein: CASSVAEAYGEQYF. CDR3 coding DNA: TGTGCCAGCAGTGTGGCGGAAGCCTACGGGGAGCAGTACTTC.

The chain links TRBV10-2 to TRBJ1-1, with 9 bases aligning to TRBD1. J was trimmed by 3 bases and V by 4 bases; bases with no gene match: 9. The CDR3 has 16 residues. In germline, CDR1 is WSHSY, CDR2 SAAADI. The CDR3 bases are TGCGCCAGCAGTGGCCCCTACAGGGGGCATGACACTGAAGCTTTCTTT. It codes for CASSGPYRGHDTEAFF.

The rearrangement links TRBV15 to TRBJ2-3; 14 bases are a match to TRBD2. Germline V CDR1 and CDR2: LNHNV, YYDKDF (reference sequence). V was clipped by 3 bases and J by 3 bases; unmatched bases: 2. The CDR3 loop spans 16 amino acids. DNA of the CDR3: TGTGCCACCAGCAGGGGACTAGCGGGAGTTACAGATACGCAGTATTTT. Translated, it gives CATSRGLAGVTDTQYF.

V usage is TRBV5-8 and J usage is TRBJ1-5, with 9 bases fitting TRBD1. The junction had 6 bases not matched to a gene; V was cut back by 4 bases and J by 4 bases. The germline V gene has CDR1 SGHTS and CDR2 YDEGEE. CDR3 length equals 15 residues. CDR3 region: CASSRVDRGNQPQHF. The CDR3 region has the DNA TGTGCCAGCAGCCGCGTCGACAGGGGGAATCAGCCCCAGCATTTT. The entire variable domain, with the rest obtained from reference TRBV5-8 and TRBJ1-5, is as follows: EAGVTQSPTHLIKTRGQQATLRCSPISGHTSVYWYQQALGLGLQFLLWYDEGEERNRGNFPPRFSGRQFPNYSSELNVNALELEDSALYLCASSRVDRGNQPQHFGDGTRLSIL.

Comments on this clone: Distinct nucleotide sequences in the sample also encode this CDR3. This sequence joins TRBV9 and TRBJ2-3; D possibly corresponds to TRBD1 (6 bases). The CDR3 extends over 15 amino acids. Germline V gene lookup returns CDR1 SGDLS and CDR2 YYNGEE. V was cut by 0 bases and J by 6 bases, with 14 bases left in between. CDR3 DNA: TGTGCCAGCAGCGTAGAGGACAGAAACACGGATACGCAGTATTTT. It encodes CASSVEDRNTDTQYF.

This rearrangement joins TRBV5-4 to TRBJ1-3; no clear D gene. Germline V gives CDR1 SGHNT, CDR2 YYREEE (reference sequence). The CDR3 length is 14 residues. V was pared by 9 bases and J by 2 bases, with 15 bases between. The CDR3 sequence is CATQRGEAGNTIYF. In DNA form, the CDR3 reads TGTGCCACACAGCGTGGGGAGGCTGGAAACACCATATATTTT. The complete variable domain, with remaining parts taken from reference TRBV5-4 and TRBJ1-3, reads ETGVTQSPTHLIKTRGQQVTLRCSSQSGHNTVSWYQQALGQGPQFIFQYYREEENGRGNFPPRFSGLQFPNYSSELNVNALELDDSALYLCATQRGEAGNTIYFGEGSWLTVV.

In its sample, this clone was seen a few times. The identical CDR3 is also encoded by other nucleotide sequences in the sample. This CDR3 reads CASSLGTGNTEAFF. For the CDR3, the DNA is TGTGCCAGCAGCCTCGGGACAGGGAATACTGAAGCTTTCTTT. The chain uses TRBV7-6 and TRBJ1-1; 9 bases are a match to TRBD1. This CDR3 comprises 14 residues. Germline loops: CDR1 SGHVS, CDR2 FNYEAQ. Unmatched junction bases numbered 6, after V lost 5 bases and J lost 5 bases.

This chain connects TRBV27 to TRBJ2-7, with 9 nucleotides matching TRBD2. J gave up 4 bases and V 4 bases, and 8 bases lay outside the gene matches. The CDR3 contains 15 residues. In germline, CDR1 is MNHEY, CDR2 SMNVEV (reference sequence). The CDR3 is CASSSPSGIKYEQYF. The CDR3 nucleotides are TGTGCCAGCAGTTCCCCTAGCGGGATTAAGTACGAGCAGTACTTC.

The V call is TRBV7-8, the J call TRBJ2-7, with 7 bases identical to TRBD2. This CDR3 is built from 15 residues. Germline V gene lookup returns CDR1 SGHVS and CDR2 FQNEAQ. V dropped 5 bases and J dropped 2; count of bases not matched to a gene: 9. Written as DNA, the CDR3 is TGTGCCAGCAGCCCCGCTTTGGGAGGGCCCTACGAGCAGTACTTC. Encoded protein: CASSPALGGPYEQYF. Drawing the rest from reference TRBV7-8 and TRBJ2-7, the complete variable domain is GAGVSQSPRYKVAKRGQDVALRCDPISGHVSLFWYQQALGQGPEFLTYFQNEAQLDKSGLPSDRFFAERPEGSVSTLKIQRTQQEDSAVYLCASSPALGGPYEQYFGPGTRLTVT.

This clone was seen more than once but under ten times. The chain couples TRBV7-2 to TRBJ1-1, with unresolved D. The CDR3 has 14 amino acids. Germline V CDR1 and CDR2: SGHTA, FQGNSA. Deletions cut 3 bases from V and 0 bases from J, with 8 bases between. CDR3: CASSFIGMNTEAFF. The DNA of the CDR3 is TGTGCCAGCAGCTTTATCGGGATGAACACTGAAGCTTTCTTT.

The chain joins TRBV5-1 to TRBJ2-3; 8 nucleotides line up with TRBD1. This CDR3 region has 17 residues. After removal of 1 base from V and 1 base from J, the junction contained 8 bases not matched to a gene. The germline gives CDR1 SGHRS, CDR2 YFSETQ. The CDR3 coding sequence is TGCGCCAGCAGCTTGCGGTCGCAGGGGGCCGGCACAGATACGCAGTATTTT. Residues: CASSLRSQGAGTDTQYF.

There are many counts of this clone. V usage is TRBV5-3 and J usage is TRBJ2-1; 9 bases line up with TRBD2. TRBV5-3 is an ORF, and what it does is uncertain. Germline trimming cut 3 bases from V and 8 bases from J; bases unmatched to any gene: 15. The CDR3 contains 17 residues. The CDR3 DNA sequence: TGTGCCAGAAGCTCTCCACCGGGACTAGCTTGGGCCCATGAGCAGTTCTTC. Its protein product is CARSSPPGLAWAHEQFF.

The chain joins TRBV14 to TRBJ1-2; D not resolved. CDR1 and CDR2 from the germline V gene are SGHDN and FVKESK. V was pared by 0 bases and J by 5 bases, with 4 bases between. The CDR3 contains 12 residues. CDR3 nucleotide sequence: TGTGCCAGCAGCCAAGACCAGTATGGCTACACCTTC. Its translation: CASSQDQYGYTF.

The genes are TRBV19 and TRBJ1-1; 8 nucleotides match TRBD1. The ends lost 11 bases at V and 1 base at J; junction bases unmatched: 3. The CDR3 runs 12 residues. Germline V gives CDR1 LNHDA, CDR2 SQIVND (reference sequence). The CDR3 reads CASGQGNTEAFF. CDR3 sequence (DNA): TGTGCCTCTGGACAGGGGAACACTGAAGCTTTCTTT.

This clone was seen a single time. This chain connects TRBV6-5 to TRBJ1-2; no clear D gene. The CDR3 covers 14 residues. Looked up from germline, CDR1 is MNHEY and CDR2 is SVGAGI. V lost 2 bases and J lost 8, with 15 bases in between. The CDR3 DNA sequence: TGTGCCAGCAGTTACGGAAGAAAGGCGGAAGGCTACACCTTC. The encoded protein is CASSYGRKAEGYTF.

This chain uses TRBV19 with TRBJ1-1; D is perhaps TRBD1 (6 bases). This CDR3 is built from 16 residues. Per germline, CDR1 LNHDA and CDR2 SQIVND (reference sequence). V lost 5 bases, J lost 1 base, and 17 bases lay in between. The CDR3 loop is CASSLGGVQTNTEAFF. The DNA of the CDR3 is TGTGCCAGTAGTCTAGGGGGGGTACAGACGAACACTGAAGCTTTCTTT.

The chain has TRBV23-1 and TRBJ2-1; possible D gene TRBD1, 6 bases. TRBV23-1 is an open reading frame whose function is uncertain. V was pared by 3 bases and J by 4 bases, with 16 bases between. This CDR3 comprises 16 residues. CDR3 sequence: CASSQLQGKGYNEQFF. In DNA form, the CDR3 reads TGCGCCAGCAGTCAGCTACAGGGCAAGGGGTACAATGAGCAGTTCTTC.

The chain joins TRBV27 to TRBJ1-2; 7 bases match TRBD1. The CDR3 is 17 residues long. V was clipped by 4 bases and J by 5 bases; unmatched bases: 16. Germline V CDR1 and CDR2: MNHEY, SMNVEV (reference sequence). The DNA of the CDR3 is TGTGCCAGCAGTTCCCACAGCGCCCGGACAGGAAGATATGGCTACACCTTC. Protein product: CASSSHSARTGRYGYTF.

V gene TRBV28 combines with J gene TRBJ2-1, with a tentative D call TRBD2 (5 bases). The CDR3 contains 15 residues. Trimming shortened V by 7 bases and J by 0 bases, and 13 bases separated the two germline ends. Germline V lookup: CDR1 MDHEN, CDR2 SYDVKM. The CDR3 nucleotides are TGTGCCAGCATCCCAGGACTGGGCTCCTACAATGAGCAGTTCTTC. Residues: CASIPGLGSYNEQFF.

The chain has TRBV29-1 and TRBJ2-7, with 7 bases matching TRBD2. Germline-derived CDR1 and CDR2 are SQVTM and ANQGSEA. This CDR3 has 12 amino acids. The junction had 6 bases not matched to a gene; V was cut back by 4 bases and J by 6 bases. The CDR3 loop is CSVGREVPEQYF. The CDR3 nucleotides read TGCAGCGTTGGTCGGGAGGTACCCGAGCAGTACTTC.

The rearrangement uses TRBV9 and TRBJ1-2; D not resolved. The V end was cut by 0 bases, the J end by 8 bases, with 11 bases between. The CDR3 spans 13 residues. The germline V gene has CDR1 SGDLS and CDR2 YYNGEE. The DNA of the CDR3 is TGTGCCAGCAGCGTAGATCCGGGTTGGGGCTACACCTTC. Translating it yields CASSVDPGWGYTF.

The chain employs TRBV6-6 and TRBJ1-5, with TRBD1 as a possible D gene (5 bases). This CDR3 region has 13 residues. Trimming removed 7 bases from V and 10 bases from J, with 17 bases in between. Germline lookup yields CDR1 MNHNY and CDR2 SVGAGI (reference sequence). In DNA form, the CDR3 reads TGTGCCAGCACCCCGGGGGTAGGACAACCCCAGCATTTT. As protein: CASTPGVGQPQHF.

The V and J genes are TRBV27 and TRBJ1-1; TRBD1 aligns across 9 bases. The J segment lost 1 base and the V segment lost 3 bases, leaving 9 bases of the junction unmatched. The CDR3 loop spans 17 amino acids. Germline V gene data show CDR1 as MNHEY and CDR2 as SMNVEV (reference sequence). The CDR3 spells CASSLLGDRASNTEAFF. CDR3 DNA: TGTGCCAGCAGTTTGTTGGGGGACAGGGCATCGAACACTGAAGCTTTCTTT.

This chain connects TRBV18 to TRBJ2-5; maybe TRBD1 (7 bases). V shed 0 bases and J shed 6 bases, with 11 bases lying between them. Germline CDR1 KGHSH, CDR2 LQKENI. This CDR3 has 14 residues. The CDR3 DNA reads TGTGCCAGCTCACCACCGGAGGGGGCGAAGACCCAGTACTTC. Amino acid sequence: CASSPPEGAKTQYF.

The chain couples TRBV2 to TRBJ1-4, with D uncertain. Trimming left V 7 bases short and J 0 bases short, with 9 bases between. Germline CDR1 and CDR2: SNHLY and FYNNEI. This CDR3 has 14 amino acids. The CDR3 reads CASMFTATNEKLFF. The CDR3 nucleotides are TGTGCCAGCATGTTTACTGCAACTAATGAAAAACTGTTTTTT.